This T cell receptor (beta chain) was found in a study of PD-1 blockade in classical Hodgkin lymphoma. The time point here: newly diagnosed, previously untreated cHL patient sample. From thawed PBMCs, CD4+ T cells were purified using magnetic negative selection. It was PBMCs in newly diagnosed, untreated classical Hodgkin lymphoma that served as comparison. Study-level findings and limits: Repertoires differed for reasons still undefined, possibly disease activity or prior therapy. Relative to healthy donors, newly diagnosed patients reportedly had lower baseline TCR diversity, which was reported as lower still in relapsed/refractory patients.

The V gene's germline CDR1 is SGHVS and CDR2 FNYEAQ. J gave up 0 bases and V 4 bases, and 11 bases lay outside the gene matches. The CDR3 runs 17 residues. A remark on this clone: Its antigen is undetermined.

Assay: immunoSEQ multiplex PCR; the TCRdb copy retains only in-frame clones and omits some. The sample yields under 20,000 clones, about 90% seen once. The chain links TRBV7-6 to TRBJ2-7; the match to TRBD2 covers 8 bases. The specimen was CD4+ T cells from blood. The receptor was isolated from a human donor with classical Hodgkin lymphoma. For the CDR3, the DNA is TGTGCCAGCAGCTGGGACGGCTCCGGGACTAGCTCCTACGAGCAGTACTTC. Translating gives CASSWDGSGTSSYEQYF.